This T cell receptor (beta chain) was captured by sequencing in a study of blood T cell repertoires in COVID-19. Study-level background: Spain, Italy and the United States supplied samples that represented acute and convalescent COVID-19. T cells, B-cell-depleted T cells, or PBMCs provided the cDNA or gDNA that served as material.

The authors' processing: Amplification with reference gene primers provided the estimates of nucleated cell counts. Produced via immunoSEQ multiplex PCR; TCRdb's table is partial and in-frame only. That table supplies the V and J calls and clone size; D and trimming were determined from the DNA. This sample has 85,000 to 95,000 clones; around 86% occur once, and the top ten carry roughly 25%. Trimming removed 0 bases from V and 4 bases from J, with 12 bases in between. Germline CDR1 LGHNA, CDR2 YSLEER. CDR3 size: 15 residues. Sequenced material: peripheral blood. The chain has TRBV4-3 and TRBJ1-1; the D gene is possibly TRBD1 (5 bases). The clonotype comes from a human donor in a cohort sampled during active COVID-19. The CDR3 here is CASSQDRGGITEAFF. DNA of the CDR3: TGCGCCAGCAGCCAAGACCGGGGGGGGATCACTGAAGCTTTCTTT.